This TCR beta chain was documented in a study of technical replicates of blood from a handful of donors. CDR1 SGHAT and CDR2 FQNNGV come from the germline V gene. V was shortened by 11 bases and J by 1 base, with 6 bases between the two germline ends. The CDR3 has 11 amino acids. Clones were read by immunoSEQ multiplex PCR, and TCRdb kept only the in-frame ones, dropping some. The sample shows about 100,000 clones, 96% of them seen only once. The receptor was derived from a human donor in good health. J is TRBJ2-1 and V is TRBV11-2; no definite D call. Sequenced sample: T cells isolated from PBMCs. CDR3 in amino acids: CASRSYNEQFF. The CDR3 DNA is TGTGCCTCCAGGTCCTACAATGAGCAGTTCTTC.